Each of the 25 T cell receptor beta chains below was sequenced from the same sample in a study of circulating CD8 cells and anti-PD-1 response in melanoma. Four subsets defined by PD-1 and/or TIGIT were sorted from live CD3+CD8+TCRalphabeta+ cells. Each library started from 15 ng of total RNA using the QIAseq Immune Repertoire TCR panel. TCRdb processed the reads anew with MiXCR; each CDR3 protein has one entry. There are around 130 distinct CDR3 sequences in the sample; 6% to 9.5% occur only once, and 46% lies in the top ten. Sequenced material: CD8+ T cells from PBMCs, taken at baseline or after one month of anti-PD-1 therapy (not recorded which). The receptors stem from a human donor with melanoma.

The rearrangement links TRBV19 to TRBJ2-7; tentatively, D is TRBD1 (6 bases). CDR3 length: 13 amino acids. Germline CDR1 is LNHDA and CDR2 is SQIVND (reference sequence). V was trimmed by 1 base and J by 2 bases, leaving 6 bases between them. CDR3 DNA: TGTGCCAGTAGTATAGGGACAGCCTACGAGCAGTACTTC. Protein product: CASSIGTAYEQYF.

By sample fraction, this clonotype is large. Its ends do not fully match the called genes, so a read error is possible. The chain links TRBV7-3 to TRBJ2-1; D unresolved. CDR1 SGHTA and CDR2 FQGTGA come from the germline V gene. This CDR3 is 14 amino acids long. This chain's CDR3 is CASSLTPSYNEQFF. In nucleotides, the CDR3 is TGTGCCAGCAGCCTAACACCATCCTACAATGAGCAGTTCTTC.

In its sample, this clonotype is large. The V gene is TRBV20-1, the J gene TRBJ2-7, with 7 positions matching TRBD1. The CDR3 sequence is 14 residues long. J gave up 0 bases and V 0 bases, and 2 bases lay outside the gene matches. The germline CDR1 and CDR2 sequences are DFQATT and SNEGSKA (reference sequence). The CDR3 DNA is TGCAGTGCTAGAGAGACAGGGAGCTCCTACGAGCAGTACTTC. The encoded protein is CSARETGSSYEQYF.

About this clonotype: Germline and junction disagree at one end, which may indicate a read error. In DNA, the CDR3 is TGTGCCAGCAGTCCCCTTAGCGGGCTCTCCTACGAGCAATACTTC. Protein: CASSPLSGLSYEQYF. This sequence joins TRBV28 and TRBJ2-7, with 7 bases that match TRBD2. From germline, CDR1 is MDHEN and CDR2 SYDVKM. The CDR3 is 15 residues long.

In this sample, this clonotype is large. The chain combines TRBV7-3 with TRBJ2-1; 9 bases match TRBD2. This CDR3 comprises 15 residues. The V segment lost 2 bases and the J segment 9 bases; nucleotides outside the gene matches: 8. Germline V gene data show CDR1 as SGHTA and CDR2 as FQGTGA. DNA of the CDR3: TGTGCCAGCAGCTTATCTCCTAGCGGGATTGGTGAGCAGTTCTTC. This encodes CASSLSPSGIGEQFF.

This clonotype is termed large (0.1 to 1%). CDR3 loop: CASSLVKGTGYYEQYF. In nucleotides, the CDR3 is TGTGCCAGCAGCTTAGTTAAAGGGACAGGGTACTACGAGCAGTACTTC. The chain uses TRBV7-2 and TRBJ2-7, with 9 bases lining up with TRBD1. V lost 1 base, J lost 3 bases, and 7 bases stayed unmatched. The germline CDR1 and CDR2 sequences are SGHTA and FQGNSA. The CDR3 consists of 16 residues.

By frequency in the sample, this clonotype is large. DNA for the CDR3: TGCAGCGTTGTTTTAGGGGGGCCAACCAGGGACGAGCAGTACTTC. This translates into CSVVLGGPTRDEQYF. This chain connects TRBV29-1 to TRBJ2-7; D is possibly TRBD1 or TRBD2 (6 bases each). Germline lookup yields CDR1 SQVTM and CDR2 ANQGSEA. This CDR3 is built from 15 residues. V dropped 4 bases and J dropped 5 bases, with 21 bases sitting between them.

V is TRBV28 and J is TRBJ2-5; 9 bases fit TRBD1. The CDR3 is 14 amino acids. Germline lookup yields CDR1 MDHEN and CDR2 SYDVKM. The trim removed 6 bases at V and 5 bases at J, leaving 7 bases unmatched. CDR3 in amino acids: CASRAQGARETQYF. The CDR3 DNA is TGTGCCAGCAGGGCACAGGGGGCGCGTGAGACCCAGTACTTC.

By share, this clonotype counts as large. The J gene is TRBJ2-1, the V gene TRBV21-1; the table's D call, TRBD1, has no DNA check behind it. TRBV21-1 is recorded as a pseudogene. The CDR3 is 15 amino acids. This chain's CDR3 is CASSNKQGARDEQFF. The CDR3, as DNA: TGTGCCAGCAGCAATAAACAGGGGGCGCGTGATGAGCAGTTCTTC.

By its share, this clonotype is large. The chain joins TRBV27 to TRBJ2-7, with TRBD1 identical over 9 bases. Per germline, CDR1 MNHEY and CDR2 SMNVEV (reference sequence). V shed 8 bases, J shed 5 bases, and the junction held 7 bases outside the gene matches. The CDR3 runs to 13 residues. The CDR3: CASRTGGVNEQYF. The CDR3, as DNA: TGTGCCAGCCGCACAGGGGGCGTGAACGAGCAGTACTTC.

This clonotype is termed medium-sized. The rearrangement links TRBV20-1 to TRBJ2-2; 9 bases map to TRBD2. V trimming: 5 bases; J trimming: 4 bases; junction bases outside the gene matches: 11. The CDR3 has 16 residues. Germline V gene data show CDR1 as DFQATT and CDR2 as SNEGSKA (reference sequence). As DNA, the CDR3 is TGCAGTGCTTCGATAAAAAAAGCGGGGGGCACCGGGGAGCTGTTTTTT. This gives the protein CSASIKKAGGTGELFF.

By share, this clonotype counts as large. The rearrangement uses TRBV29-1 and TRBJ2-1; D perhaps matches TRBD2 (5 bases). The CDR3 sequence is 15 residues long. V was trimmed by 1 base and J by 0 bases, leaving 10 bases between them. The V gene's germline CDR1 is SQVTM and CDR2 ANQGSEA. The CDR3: CSVEVSVSSYNEQFF. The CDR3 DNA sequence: TGCAGCGTTGAAGTTAGCGTAAGCTCCTACAATGAGCAGTTCTTC.

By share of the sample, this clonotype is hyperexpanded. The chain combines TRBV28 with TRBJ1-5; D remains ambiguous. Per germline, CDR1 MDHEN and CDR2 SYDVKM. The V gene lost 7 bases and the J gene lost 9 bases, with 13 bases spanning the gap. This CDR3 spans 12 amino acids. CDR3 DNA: TGTGCCAGCACCTCTCTCCGGGGGCCCCAGCATTTT. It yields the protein CASTSLRGPQHF.

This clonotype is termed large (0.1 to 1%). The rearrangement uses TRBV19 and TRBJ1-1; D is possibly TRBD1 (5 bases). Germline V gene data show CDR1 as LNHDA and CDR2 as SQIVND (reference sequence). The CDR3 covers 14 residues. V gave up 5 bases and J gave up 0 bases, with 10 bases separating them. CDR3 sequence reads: CASSPGHMNTEAFF. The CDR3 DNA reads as TGTGCCAGTAGTCCCGGACACATGAACACTGAAGCTTTCTTT.

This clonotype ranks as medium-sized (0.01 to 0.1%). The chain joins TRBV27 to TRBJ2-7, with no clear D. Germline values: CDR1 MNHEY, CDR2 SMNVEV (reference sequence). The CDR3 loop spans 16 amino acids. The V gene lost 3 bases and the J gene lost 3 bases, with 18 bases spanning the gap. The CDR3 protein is CASSLGPPGLYYEQYF. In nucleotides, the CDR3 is TGTGCCAGCAGTTTGGGCCCTCCGGGCCTTTACTACGAGCAGTACTTC.

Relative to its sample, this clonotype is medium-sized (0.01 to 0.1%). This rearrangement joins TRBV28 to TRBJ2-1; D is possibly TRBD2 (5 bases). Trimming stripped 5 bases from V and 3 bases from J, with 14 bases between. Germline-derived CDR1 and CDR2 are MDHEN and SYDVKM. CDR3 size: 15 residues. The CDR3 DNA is TGTGCCAGCAGTCTCCCGGAGCGGCGCTACAATGAGCAGTTCTTC. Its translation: CASSLPERRYNEQFF.

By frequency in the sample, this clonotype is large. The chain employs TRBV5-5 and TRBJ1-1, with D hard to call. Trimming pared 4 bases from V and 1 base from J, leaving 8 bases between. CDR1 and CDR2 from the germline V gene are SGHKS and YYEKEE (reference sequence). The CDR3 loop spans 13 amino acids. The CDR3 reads CASSAYTNTEAFF. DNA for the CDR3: TGTGCCAGCAGCGCCTACACGAACACTGAAGCTTTCTTT.

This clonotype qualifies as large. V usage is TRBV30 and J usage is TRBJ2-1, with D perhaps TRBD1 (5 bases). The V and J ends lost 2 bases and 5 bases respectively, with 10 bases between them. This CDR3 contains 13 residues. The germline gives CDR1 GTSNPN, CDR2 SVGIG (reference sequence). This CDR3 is CAWSWQGDNEQFF. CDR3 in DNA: TGTGCCTGGAGTTGGCAGGGCGACAATGAGCAGTTCTTC. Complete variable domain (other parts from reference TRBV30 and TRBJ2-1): SQTIHQWPATLVQPVGSPLSLECTVEGTSNPNLYWYRQAAGRGLQLLFYSVGIGQISSEVPQNLSASRPQDRQFILSSKKLLLSDSGFYLCAWSWQGDNEQFFGPGTRLTVL.

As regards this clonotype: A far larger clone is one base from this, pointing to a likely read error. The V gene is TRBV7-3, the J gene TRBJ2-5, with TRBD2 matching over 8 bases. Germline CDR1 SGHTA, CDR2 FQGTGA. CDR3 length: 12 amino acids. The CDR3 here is CASTQGRRGADF. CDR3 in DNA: TGTGCCAGCACCCAGGGGAGGCGGGGGGCGGACTTC.

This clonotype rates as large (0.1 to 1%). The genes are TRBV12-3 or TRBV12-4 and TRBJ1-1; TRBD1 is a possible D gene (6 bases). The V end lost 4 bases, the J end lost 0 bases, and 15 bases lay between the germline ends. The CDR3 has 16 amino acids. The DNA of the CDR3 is TGTGCCAGCAGTTACCCGGACAGCCCGATGAACACTGAAGCTTTCTTT. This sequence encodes CASSYPDSPMNTEAFF.

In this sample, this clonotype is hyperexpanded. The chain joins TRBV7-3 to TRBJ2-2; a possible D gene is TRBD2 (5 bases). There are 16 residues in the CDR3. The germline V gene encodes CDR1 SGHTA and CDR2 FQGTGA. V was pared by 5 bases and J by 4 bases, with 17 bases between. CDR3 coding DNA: TGTGCCAGCAGCCTACTAAGTTTCGAGGGCACCGGGGAGCTGTTTTTT. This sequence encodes CASSLLSFEGTGELFF. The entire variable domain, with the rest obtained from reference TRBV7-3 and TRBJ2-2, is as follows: GAGVSQTPSNKVTEKGKYVELRCDPISGHTALYWYRQSLGQGPEFLIYFQGTGAADDSGLPNDRFFAVRPEGSVSTLKIQRTERGDSAVYLCASSLLSFEGTGELFFGEGSRLTVL.

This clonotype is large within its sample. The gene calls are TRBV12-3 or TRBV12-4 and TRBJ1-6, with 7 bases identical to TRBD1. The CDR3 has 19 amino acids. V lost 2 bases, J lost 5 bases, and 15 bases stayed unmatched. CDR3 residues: CASSLPRSRGFRDNSPLHF. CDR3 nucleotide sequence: TGTGCCAGCAGTTTACCACGTTCCAGGGGGTTTCGTGATAATTCACCCCTCCACTTT.

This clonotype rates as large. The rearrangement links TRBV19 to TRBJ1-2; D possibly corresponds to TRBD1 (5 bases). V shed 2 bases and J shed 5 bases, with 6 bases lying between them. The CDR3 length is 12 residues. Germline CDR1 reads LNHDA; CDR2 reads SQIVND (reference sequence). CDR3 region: CASSIWGYGYTF. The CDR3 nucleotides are TGTGCCAGTAGTATATGGGGGTATGGCTACACCTTC.

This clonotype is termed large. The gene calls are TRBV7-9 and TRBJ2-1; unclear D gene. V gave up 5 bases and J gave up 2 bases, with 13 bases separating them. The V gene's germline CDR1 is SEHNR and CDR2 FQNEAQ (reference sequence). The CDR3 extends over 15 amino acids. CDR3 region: CASSQFRSAYNEQFF. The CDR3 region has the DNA TGTGCCAGCAGCCAATTCAGGAGCGCCTACAATGAGCAGTTCTTC.

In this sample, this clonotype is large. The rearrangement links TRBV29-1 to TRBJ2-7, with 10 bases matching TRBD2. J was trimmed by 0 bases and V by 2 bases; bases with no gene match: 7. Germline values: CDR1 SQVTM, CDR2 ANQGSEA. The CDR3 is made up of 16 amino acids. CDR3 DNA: TGCAGCGTTGAATTGAAGCGGGAGGGTGCCTCCTACGAGCAGTACTTC. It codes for CSVELKREGASYEQYF.